These 20 T cell receptor beta chains were sequenced from one sample in a study of beta chain features in type 1 diabetes. Study conclusions and caveats: TCRB CDR3 length was moderately but significantly reduced in all four CD4+ subsets of Type 1 diabetes patients.

What was sequenced were expressed TCRB transcripts, since all of the isolated RNA had been reverse transcribed. Clones were sequenced by immunoSEQ multiplex PCR, and TCRdb holds only the in-frame ones, with some missing. The sample consists of about 260,000 clones, about 20% of them appearing once. These receptors have no identified antigens. The sample consisted of naive CD4+ T cells from blood. These receptors were obtained from a woman aged 40-49 years with type 1 diabetes.

This clone was detected a few times. V gene TRBV19 combines with J gene TRBJ2-5; D not certain. The germline CDR1 and CDR2 sequences are LNHDA and SQIVND (reference sequence). The CDR3 is 15 residues long. V was shortened by 6 bases and J by 3 bases, with 17 bases between the two germline ends. CDR3 DNA: TGTGCCAGTAGCCACGCAGCTCGGCTAGAAGAGACCCAGTACTTC. Residues: CASSHAARLEETQYF.

The chain couples TRBV25-1 to TRBJ1-4, with TRBD1 as a possible D gene (6 bases). V gave up 8 bases and J gave up 7 bases, with 14 bases separating them. Germline V gene data show CDR1 as MGHDK and CDR2 as SYGVNS. The CDR3 runs to 13 residues. CDR3 amino acids: CASQGGTGEKLFF. The CDR3 bases are TGTGCCAGCCAAGGGGGTACCGGTGAAAAACTGTTTTTT.

The CDR3 DNA reads as TGTGCCATCAGTCGAAGGGGGCCCCAAGAGACCCAGTACTTC. It specifies CAISRRGPQETQYF. The chain is built from TRBV10-3 and TRBJ2-5, with 7 bases that match TRBD1. The CDR3 contains 14 residues. Germline CDR1 and CDR2: ENHRY and SYGVKD. J gave up 1 base and V 5 bases, and 4 bases lay outside the gene matches.

This clone was seen more than once but under ten times. The chain employs TRBV7-3 and TRBJ1-1; D is perhaps TRBD1 (5 bases). V was clipped by 5 bases and J by 7 bases, with 11 bases between them. Germline V gives CDR1 SGHTA, CDR2 FQGTGA. The length of the CDR3 is 12 residues. CDR3 residues: CASSGGTDEAFF. The CDR3 bases are TGTGCCAGCAGCGGAGGGACGGATGAAGCTTTCTTT.

This chain links TRBV7-9 with TRBJ2-3, with TRBD1 as a possible D gene (5 bases). Trimming took 1 base from V and 5 from J, leaving 7 bases between them. The CDR3 loop spans 13 amino acids. In germline, CDR1 is SEHNR, CDR2 FQNEAQ (reference sequence). CDR3 bases: TGTGCCAGCAGCTTAGTAGGGGTAGATACGCAGTATTTT. The encoded protein is CASSLVGVDTQYF. The complete variable domain, with remaining parts taken from reference TRBV7-9 and TRBJ2-3, reads DTGVSQNPRHKITKRGQNVTFRCDPISEHNRLYWYRQTLGQGPEFLTYFQNEAQLEKSRLLSDRFSAERPKGSFSTLEIQRTEQGDSAMYLCASSLVGVDTQYFGPGTRLTVL.

The V and J genes are TRBV5-1 and TRBJ2-1; 8 bases fit TRBD1. Germline-derived CDR1 and CDR2 are SGHRS and YFSETQ. CDR3 length: 16 amino acids. V lost 1 base to trimming and J lost 2 bases; unmatched junction nucleotides: 5. CDR3: CASSLTGQGAYNEQFF. CDR3 DNA sequence: TGCGCCAGCAGCTTGACTGGACAGGGTGCCTACAATGAGCAGTTCTTC. Drawing the rest from reference TRBV5-1 and TRBJ2-1, the complete variable domain is KAGVTQTPRYLIKTRGQQVTLSCSPISGHRSVSWYQQTPGQGLQFLFEYFSETQRNKGNFPGRFSGRQFSNSRSEMNVSTLELGDSALYLCASSLTGQGAYNEQFFGPGTRLTVL.

This clone came up a few times. V is TRBV5-1 and J is TRBJ2-5; D gene ambiguous. The V and J ends lost 1 base and 2 bases respectively, with 9 bases between them. The length of the CDR3 is 14 residues. Germline V gene lookup returns CDR1 SGHRS and CDR2 YFSETQ. CDR3 coding DNA: TGCGCCAGCAGCTTGTATACAGTACAAGAGACCCAGTACTTC. Translated, it gives CASSLYTVQETQYF.

The rearrangement links TRBV9 to TRBJ2-3, with 8 positions matching TRBD2. V dropped 3 bases and J dropped 8; count of bases not matched to a gene: 14. The CDR3 is 16 residues long. Per the germline V gene, CDR1 is SGDLS and CDR2 is YYNGEE. The CDR3 is CASSAWGSGGEVTQYF. DNA for the CDR3: TGTGCCAGCAGCGCGTGGGGCAGCGGGGGAGAAGTTACGCAGTATTTT.

This clone has a handful of counts. The V call is TRBV2, the J call TRBJ2-5; 7 nucleotides align to TRBD1. The CDR3 covers 12 residues. V was pared by 11 bases and J by 3 bases, with 6 bases of the junction left unmatched. Germline loops: CDR1 SNHLY, CDR2 FYNNEI. CDR3 region: CASGQTEETQYF. CDR3 in DNA: TGTGCCTCGGGACAGACAGAAGAGACCCAGTACTTC.

This chain links TRBV28 with TRBJ2-3; TRBD1 matches 7 bases. Germline lookup yields CDR1 MDHEN and CDR2 SYDVKM. This CDR3 is 15 amino acids long. Trimming took 9 bases from V and 2 from J; bases not matched to a gene: 11. This chain's CDR3 is CASLSGTVHTDTQYF. The CDR3 region has the DNA TGTGCCAGTCTCTCCGGGACAGTGCACACAGATACGCAGTATTTT.

The chain joins TRBV19 to TRBJ2-3; possibly TRBD2 for D (5 bases). This CDR3 is 11 amino acids long. The ends were cut back, 8 bases at V and 5 bases at J, with 8 bases in the middle. Germline V gene sequence: CDR1 LNHDA, CDR2 SQIVND (reference sequence). DNA for the CDR3: TGTGCCAGTCGCCGGGAAGATACGCAGTATTTT. Encoded protein: CASRREDTQYF. The full variable domain, in which reference TRBV19 and TRBJ2-3 provide the parts outside the CDR3, is DGGITQSPKYLFRKEGQNVTLSCEQNLNHDAMYWYRQDPGQGLRLIYYSQIVNDFQKGDIAEGYSVSREKKESFPLTVTSAQKNPTAFYLCASRREDTQYFGPGTRLTVL.

The genes are TRBV28 and TRBJ2-3; D is uncertain. CDR1 MDHEN and CDR2 SYDVKM come from the germline V gene. This CDR3 has 15 amino acids. V lost 5 bases, J lost 4 bases, and 16 bases lay in between. This chain's CDR3 is CASSPPRRISDTQYF. The CDR3 DNA is TGTGCCAGCAGTCCTCCGCGGCGGATTTCAGATACGCAGTATTTT. Looking up the rest from reference TRBV28 and TRBJ2-3 gives the full variable domain: DVKVTQSSRYLVKRTGEKVFLECVQDMDHENMFWYRQDPGLGLRLIYFSYDVKMKEKGDIPEGYSVSREKKERFSLILESASTNQTSMYLCASSPPRRISDTQYFGPGTRLTVL.

This clone occurred a few times. The V and J genes are TRBV18 and TRBJ1-1; 7 bases match TRBD1. Trimming removed 4 bases from V and 0 bases from J; junction bases left unmatched: 2. This CDR3 region has 14 residues. CDR1 and CDR2 from the germline V gene are KGHSH and LQKENI. CDR3 nucleotides: TGTGCCAGCTCACGGGGACAGATGAACACTGAAGCTTTCTTT. It translates to CASSRGQMNTEAFF.

The CDR3 coding sequence is TGTGCCAGCAGCTGGTCGGGACAAGGAGGAAACATTCAGTACTTC. This sequence encodes CASSWSGQGGNIQYF. The chain carries TRBV5-6 and TRBJ2-4; D may be TRBD1 (6 bases). This CDR3 comprises 15 residues. The V end was cut by 3 bases, the J end by 6 bases, with 16 bases between. Germline CDR1 reads SGHDT; CDR2 reads YYEEEE.

This clone turned up a few times. The gene calls are TRBV11-2 and TRBJ2-7; 7 bases are a match to TRBD2. The CDR3 is 14 residues long. The V segment lost 3 bases and the J segment 2 bases; nucleotides outside the gene matches: 4. The germline CDR1 and CDR2 sequences are SGHAT and FQNNGV. The CDR3 coding sequence is TGTGCCAGCAGCTTCACTAGCGAGACCTACGAGCAGTACTTC. This sequence encodes CASSFTSETYEQYF.

The J gene is TRBJ2-2, the V gene TRBV4-2; D not certain. Germline loops: CDR1 LGHNA, CDR2 YNFKEQ. V lost 0 bases, J lost 4 bases, and 6 bases lay in between. The CDR3 consists of 14 residues. CDR3 sequence (DNA): TGTGCCAGCAGCCAAGAACTCGTCACCGGGGAGCTGTTTTTT. Translated, it gives CASSQELVTGELFF.

Concerning this clone: The sample holds other DNA sequences that translate to the same CDR3. The rearrangement links TRBV30 to TRBJ1-5; possible D gene TRBD1, 6 bases. V gave up 2 bases and J gave up 5 bases, with 10 bases separating them. Looked up from germline, CDR1 is GTSNPN and CDR2 is SVGIG (reference sequence). CDR3 length equals 13 residues. The CDR3 DNA is TGTGCCTGGAGTTTACAGGGCGATCAGCCCCAGCATTTT. It encodes CAWSLQGDQPQHF.

This clone was detected a few times. This rearrangement joins TRBV18 to TRBJ1-2; TRBD1 might be the D (5 bases). Trimming shortened V by 3 bases and J by 1 base, and 15 bases separated the two germline ends. Germline-derived CDR1 and CDR2 are KGHSH and LQKENI. The CDR3 has 16 amino acids. CDR3 sequence (DNA): TGTGCCAGCTCACCGGTCGGCTCTAGGGGTAACTATGGCTACACCTTC. Its protein is CASSPVGSRGNYGYTF.

The chain employs TRBV7-2 and TRBJ2-2; 9 nucleotides align to TRBD1. CDR1 SGHTA and CDR2 FQGNSA come from the germline V gene. The V gene end was trimmed by 6 bases and the J gene end by 4 bases; junction bases not matched to a gene: 12. The CDR3 length is 17 residues. This CDR3 is CASRLTGGLLGTGELFF. CDR3 nucleotides: TGTGCCAGCAGACTCACAGGGGGCCTCTTGGGCACCGGGGAGCTGTTTTTT. The full variable domain, completed using reference TRBV7-2 and TRBJ2-2, is GAGVSQSPSNKVTEKGKDVELRCDPISGHTALYWYRQSLGQGLEFLIYFQGNSAPDKSGLPSDRFSAERTGGSVSTLTIQRTQQEDSAVYLCASRLTGGLLGTGELFFGEGSRLTVL.

V and J are TRBV29-1 and TRBJ2-7; D possibly corresponds to TRBD2 (7 bases). Germline loops: CDR1 SQVTM, CDR2 ANQGSEA. The CDR3 totals 13 residues. The V end lost 5 bases, the J end lost 5 bases, and 16 bases lay between the germline ends. CDR3 region: CSVHRGAGNEQYF. The CDR3 DNA follows: TGCAGCGTTCACCGGGGGGCCGGGAACGAGCAGTACTTC.